The TCR beta chain described here comes from a study of T cells after yellow fever vaccination. Study results and limitations: The secondary response showed a weaker magnitude and a faster peak, day 5 versus 15.

Losses at the gene ends were 8 bases for V and 7 bases for J; bases not matched to a gene: 7. The CDR3 runs to 13 residues. The germline gives CDR1 LGHNA, CDR2 YSLEER. As regards this clonotype: The antigen remains undetermined.

TCRdb reanalysed the 5' RACE reads using MiXCR and keeps one entry per CDR3 protein. Of hundreds of thousands of distinct CDR3 sequences in the sample, approximately 6% were seen once. This chain links TRBV4-3 with TRBJ1-2; TRBD1 agrees at 10 bases. The source material was PBMCs, sampled 5 days after the yellow fever booster vaccination. This TCR was recovered from a man aged 25-45 years who received the YFV17D yellow fever vaccine. CDR3 in DNA: TGCGCCAGCGGCGGGACAGGGGTAATTGGCTACACCTTC. Amino acid sequence: CASGGTGVIGYTF.